This T cell receptor beta chain is from a study of early T cells in non-severe SARS-CoV-2 infection. Study-level points and caveats: The VDJdb matching leaned toward anti-spike CD8 responses and overlooked private and CD4 specificities.

A note on this clonotype: Its antigen remains unknown. Possible read error: a much larger clone is one base away.

As part of library construction, unique molecular identifiers were attached to individual cDNA molecules. TCRdb passed the 5' RACE reads through MiXCR, listing each CDR3 protein once. Of tens of thousands of distinct CDR3 sequences in the sample, roughly 4.7% were seen once. The clonotype comes from an adult who was a healthcare worker with PCR-confirmed SARS-CoV-2 infection or an uninfected control (not recorded which). Sequencing was carried out using whole blood.

The CDR3 nucleotides read TGCGGTGCCCAAGGGACTAGCGACTACGAGCAGTACTTC. This sequence encodes CGAQGTSDYEQYF. The gene calls are TRBV20-1 and TRBJ2-7, with 10 bases that match TRBD2. The CDR3 runs to 13 residues. Germline V gives CDR1 DFQATT, CDR2 SNEGSKA (reference sequence).